These 9 T cell receptor beta chains came from one sample sequenced in a study of brain T cells in children with intractable seizures. TCRdb keeps only in-frame clones here, not all; method: immunoSEQ multiplex PCR. The data hold 110,000 or so clones, with roughly 92% observed a single time. The sample was peripheral blood, taken at surgery. The receptors originated from a boy in the first two years of life with hemimegalencephaly and intractable seizures.

This clone was counted once. The genes are TRBV4-2 and TRBJ1-2; 7 bases are shared with TRBD1. The junction had 5 bases not matched to a gene; V was cut back by 0 bases and J by 4 bases. Germline CDR1 LGHNA, CDR2 YNFKEQ. The CDR3 is 15 residues long. CDR3 protein: CASSQDRGQSYGYTF. The CDR3 DNA reads as TGTGCCAGCAGCCAAGATCGGGGACAGAGCTATGGCTACACCTTC.

The CDR3 DNA is TGTGCCAGCTCACGGGACAGTCCTAAGGACATTCAGTACTTC. It encodes CASSRDSPKDIQYF. V and J are TRBV18 and TRBJ2-4; the match to TRBD1 covers 7 bases. The J segment lost 8 bases and the V segment lost 4 bases, leaving 8 bases of the junction unmatched. This CDR3 is built from 14 residues. Germline V lookup: CDR1 KGHSH, CDR2 LQKENI.

The chain combines TRBV7-2 with TRBJ2-7, with TRBD2 matching 8 bases. The ends lost 2 bases at V and 3 bases at J; junction bases unmatched: 6. Germline V gives CDR1 SGHTA, CDR2 FQGNSA. The CDR3 length is 15 residues. CDR3 loop: CASSLLELADYEQYF. CDR3 nucleotide sequence: TGTGCCAGCAGCTTATTAGAACTAGCGGACTACGAGCAGTACTTC.

CDR3 DNA sequence: TGTGCCAGCAGCTTACTGGCGCTAGCGGTCGGATACAATGAGCAGTTCTTC. It is translated as CASSLLALAVGYNEQFF. The V and J genes are TRBV11-3 and TRBJ2-1; 7 bases map to TRBD2. The V and J ends lost 2 bases and 4 bases, in that order; junction bases with no gene match: 11. CDR3 size: 17 residues. The germline CDR1 and CDR2 sequences are SGHNT and YENEEA.

The chain couples TRBV6-5 to TRBJ2-5; tentatively, D is TRBD2 (6 bases). CDR3 length equals 13 residues. Germline CDR1 reads MNHEY; CDR2 reads SVGAGI. V lost 6 bases and J lost 5, with 13 bases in between. As DNA, the CDR3 is TGTGCCAGCAGGGCTAGCGCAGGGGAGACCCAGTACTTC. It yields the protein CASRASAGETQYF.

J is TRBJ2-3 and V is TRBV27, with 9 nucleotides matching TRBD1. The V gene's germline CDR1 is MNHEY and CDR2 SMNVEV (reference sequence). The trim removed 0 bases at V and 6 bases at J, leaving 16 bases unmatched. The length of the CDR3 is 19 residues. The CDR3, as DNA: TGTGCCAGCAGTTTATCGGCTTTGGGTTGGGACAGGGCCCCGGATACGCAGTATTTT. Translation: CASSLSALGWDRAPDTQYF.

J is TRBJ2-1 and V is TRBV27, with D uncertain. V shed 2 bases and J shed 3 bases, with 5 bases lying between them. CDR1 and CDR2 from the germline V gene are MNHEY and SMNVEV (reference sequence). The CDR3 consists of 13 residues. This chain's CDR3 is CASSLVSYNEQFF. Written as DNA, the CDR3 is TGTGCCAGCAGTTTAGTCAGCTACAATGAGCAGTTCTTC.

J is TRBJ2-5 and V is TRBV4-1; 8 bases are a match to TRBD1. The CDR3 has 15 amino acids. Germline CDR1 reads MGHRA; CDR2 reads YSYEKL. The V segment lost 1 base and the J segment 1 base; nucleotides outside the gene matches: 2. The CDR3 DNA follows: TGCGCCAGCAGCCAAGGACAGGGGTTCCAAGAGACCCAGTACTTC. Its translation is CASSQGQGFQETQYF.

The rearrangement joins TRBV28 to TRBJ2-6; the D is unclear. The CDR3 runs 14 residues. V was pared by 5 bases and J by 2 bases, with 7 bases between. CDR1 is MDHEN, CDR2 SYDVKM, per germline. CDR3 DNA: TGTGCCAGCAGTGAACCCCCTGGGGCCAACGTCCTGACTTTC. Its translation: CASSEPPGANVLTF.